Below, 27 T cell receptor beta chains from the same sample are listed, as sequenced in a study of CXCR3-negative and CXCR3-positive naive CD8 T cells. Carrying UMI labels, the TRB cDNA libraries were prepared through 5' RACE. TCRdb re-called the 5' RACE reads and shows each CDR3 protein once, DNA omitted. The sample has tens of thousands of distinct CDR3 sequences. Sequenced input: naive CXCR3- CD8+ T cells from blood. Described subset: CD45RO-CCR7+CD27+CD95- naive CD8+ T cells lacking CXCR3 (TNR3-). The receptors stem from a human donor in good health. Some clones in this sample may be carry-over from other donors' samples.

The chain uses TRBV29-1 and TRBJ1-1. There are 12 residues in the CDR3. The germline V gene has CDR1 SQVTM and CDR2 ANQGSEA. CDR3 sequence: CSVFDWDTEAFF.

The chain uses TRBV6-5 and TRBJ2-3; TCRdb returns TRBD2, unconfirmable since there is no DNA. The germline CDR1 and CDR2 sequences are MNHEY and SVGAGI. The CDR3 consists of 14 residues. The CDR3 here is CASSSSGSTDTQYF.

The chain couples TRBV7-9 to TRBJ2-3; the TRBD1 assignment by TCRdb is unverifiable without DNA. The germline V gene encodes CDR1 SEHNR and CDR2 FQNEAQ (reference sequence). The CDR3 spans 16 residues. CDR3 amino acids: CASSLAGTLARDTQYF.

The chain joins TRBV28 to TRBJ2-7; as DNA is missing, the TRBD1 call by TCRdb cannot be tested. The germline V gene has CDR1 MDHEN and CDR2 SYDVKM. This CDR3 contains 14 residues. The chain's CDR3 is CASTPLRDRVEQYF.

CDR3 loop: CATGRGLAGDTQYF. The rearrangement uses TRBV15 and TRBJ2-3; TCRdb selects TRBD2, and the lack of DNA leaves this call unchecked. The V gene's germline CDR1 is LNHNV and CDR2 YYDKDF (reference sequence). CDR3 size: 14 residues.

The chain combines TRBV5-1 with TRBJ2-7; without DNA, the TCRdb call of TRBD1 cannot be checked. CDR3 length: 13 residues. Germline V gene sequence: CDR1 SGHRS, CDR2 YFSETQ. The CDR3 loop is CASSLYGTDEQYF.

This chain links TRBV9 with TRBJ2-3; TCRdb's D call of TRBD2 is untestable without DNA. The germline CDR1 and CDR2 sequences are SGDLS and YYNGEE. The CDR3 is made up of 15 amino acids. This chain's CDR3 is CASSAGPSPTDTQYF.

The chain links TRBV7-3 to TRBJ2-7. This CDR3 contains 14 residues. From germline, CDR1 is SGHTA and CDR2 FQGTGA. CDR3 loop: CASSLIGPSYEQYF. Combining the CDR3 with reference TRBV7-3 and TRBJ2-7 gives the whole variable domain GAGVSQTPSNKVTEKGKYVELRCDPISGHTALYWYRQSLGQGPEFLIYFQGTGAADDSGLPNDRFFAVRPEGSVSTLKIQRTERGDSAVYLCASSLIGPSYEQYFGPGTRLTVT.

The chain combines TRBV12-3 or TRBV12-4 with TRBJ2-7; TCRdb's assignment of TRBD1 cannot be checked, as there is no DNA. The CDR3 length is 14 residues. This CDR3 is CASSYGTGGREQYF.

The CDR3 loop is CASRYQLAGVYNEQFF. The chain has TRBV6-6 and TRBJ2-1. CDR3 length equals 16 residues. CDR1 is MNHNY, CDR2 SVGAGI, per germline (reference sequence).

The rearrangement links TRBV6-1 to TRBJ2-6. The CDR3 has 15 amino acids. Per germline, CDR1 MNHNS and CDR2 SASEGT. CDR3 amino acids: CASRPQGSGANVLTF.

The CDR3 reads CASSPIGPGQVKDF. This chain uses TRBV28 with TRBJ2-4; TCRdb picks TRBD1, but there is no DNA to check that call. Germline-derived CDR1 and CDR2 are MDHEN and SYDVKM. The CDR3 runs to 14 residues.

Judged by frequency, this clonotype is medium-sized. The chain joins TRBV6-2 or TRBV6-3 to TRBJ1-3. Germline loops: CDR1 MNHEY, CDR2 SVGEGT. The CDR3 loop spans 16 amino acids. CDR3 protein: CASSYRLPDSGNTIYF.

CDR3 residues: CATFPDSGGQETQYF. This chain connects TRBV10-3 to TRBJ2-5; the TRBD1 assignment by TCRdb is unverifiable without DNA. CDR1 is ENHRY and CDR2 is SYGVKD in the germline V gene. The CDR3 consists of 15 residues.

This chain uses TRBV6-5 with TRBJ1-3. The CDR3 loop spans 18 amino acids. The germline V gene has CDR1 MNHEY and CDR2 SVGAGI. CDR3 sequence reads: CASSYSMFYGEKGNTIYF.

The chain joins TRBV4-3 to TRBJ2-6. This CDR3 is 16 amino acids long. Germline V gives CDR1 LGHNA, CDR2 YSLEER. CDR3 protein: CASSQDWGTGANVLTF.

The chain joins TRBV11-2 to TRBJ2-3; without DNA, the TCRdb call of TRBD2 cannot be checked. The CDR3 length is 18 residues. Germline V gene sequence: CDR1 SGHAT, CDR2 FQNNGV. The CDR3 is CASSLVGLAVRPTDTQYF.

CDR3 in amino acids: CASSGVGLARTDTQYF. The chain combines TRBV28 with TRBJ2-3; TCRdb designates TRBD2, a call that cannot be tested without DNA. Germline V gene lookup returns CDR1 MDHEN and CDR2 SYDVKM. This CDR3 spans 16 amino acids.

The CDR3: CAWSGGKNIQYF. The chain links TRBV30 to TRBJ2-4; no DNA is available, so the TRBD1 call from TCRdb remains unchecked. The CDR3 runs 12 residues. Germline values: CDR1 GTSNPN, CDR2 SVGIG (reference sequence).

The J gene is TRBJ2-1, the V gene TRBV9; TCRdb reports TRBD2, a call that lacks DNA to check it against. CDR3 length equals 15 residues. Germline lookup yields CDR1 SGDLS and CDR2 YYNGEE. The chain's CDR3 is CASSAPRGSGEDQFF.

The CDR3 here is CASSYYMGSEQYF. The chain has TRBV5-4 and TRBJ2-7; checking the TCRdb D call of TRBD2 is not possible without DNA. Germline V gene sequence: CDR1 SGHNT, CDR2 YYREEE (reference sequence). The CDR3 is 13 residues long.

V gene TRBV12-3 or TRBV12-4 combines with J gene TRBJ2-7. There are 15 residues in the CDR3. The CDR3: CASSFLEQYLYEQYF.

The chain joins TRBV29-1 to TRBJ2-1; the D gene TCRdb calls, TRBD1, cannot be checked with no DNA. This CDR3 spans 15 amino acids. Germline V gives CDR1 SQVTM, CDR2 ANQGSEA. CDR3 protein: CSVEDWTGPYNEQFF.

The chain uses TRBV6-5 and TRBJ2-7; TCRdb names TRBD1, which stays unverified in the absence of DNA. The CDR3 loop spans 14 amino acids. Germline V gene lookup returns CDR1 MNHEY and CDR2 SVGAGI. The CDR3 protein is CASSYRGQAYEQYF.

The V and J genes are TRBV5-5 and TRBJ2-1; no DNA is available, so the TRBD2 call from TCRdb remains unchecked. The CDR3 loop spans 16 amino acids. Germline values: CDR1 SGHKS, CDR2 YYEKEE (reference sequence). CDR3 region: CASSLLAGGFYNEQFF. Complete variable domain (other parts from reference TRBV5-5 and TRBJ2-1): DAGVTQSPTHLIKTRGQQVTLRCSPISGHKSVSWYQQVLGQGPQFIFQYYEKEERGRGNFPDRFSARQFPNYSSELNVNALLLGDSALYLCASSLLAGGFYNEQFFGPGTRLTVL.

The gene calls are TRBV14 and TRBJ2-1. The CDR3 runs 13 residues. Germline loops: CDR1 SGHDN, CDR2 FVKESK. The chain's CDR3 is CASSQWDYNEQFF.

This chain connects TRBV6-1 to TRBJ2-3; without DNA, the TCRdb call of TRBD2 cannot be checked. CDR1 and CDR2 from the germline V gene are MNHNS and SASEGT. The CDR3 contains 15 residues. This CDR3 is CASSELGGDRDTQYF.